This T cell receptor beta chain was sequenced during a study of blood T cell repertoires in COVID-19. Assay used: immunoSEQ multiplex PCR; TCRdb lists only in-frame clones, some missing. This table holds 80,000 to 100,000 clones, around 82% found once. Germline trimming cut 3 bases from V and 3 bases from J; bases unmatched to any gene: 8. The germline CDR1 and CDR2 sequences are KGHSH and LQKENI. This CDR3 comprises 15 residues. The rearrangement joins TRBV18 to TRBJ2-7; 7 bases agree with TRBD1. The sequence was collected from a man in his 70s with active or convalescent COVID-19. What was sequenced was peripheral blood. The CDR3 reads CASSPAPTGNYEQYF. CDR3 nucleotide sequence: TGTGCCAGCTCACCCGCCCCGACAGGGAACTACGAGCAGTACTTC.